This T cell receptor beta chain was profiled in a study of T cell changes during pregnancy in multiple sclerosis. This clone was recorded only once. Sequencing used immunoSEQ multiplex PCR; TCRdb keeps in-frame clones, though not all of them. The sample yields under 65,000 clones, roughly 92% seen once. This CDR3 comprises 13 residues. Germline values: CDR1 ENHRY, CDR2 SYGVKD. The ends were cut back, 5 bases at V and 5 bases at J, with 10 bases in the middle. The chain carries TRBV10-3 and TRBJ1-5; D is possibly TRBD1 (6 bases). The source material was peripheral blood, sampled in the second trimester of pregnancy. This TCR was sampled from a female donor with multiple sclerosis, enrolled in a pregnancy study. The CDR3 bases are TGTGCCATCAGTTCCAGGGGAGATCAGCCCCAGCATTTT. Encoded protein: CAISSRGDQPQHF.